This TCR beta chain comes out of a study of cytotoxic CD8 clonotypes in ibrutinib-treated CLL. Whole-study results and caveats: Sustained-remission and progressing patients diverged in sampling times. The study found clonality rose at ibrutinib response, then fell toward baseline at progression.

The germline CDR1 and CDR2 sequences are LNHDA and SQIVND (reference sequence). V lost 4 bases to trimming and J lost 3 bases, with 10 bases between them. CDR3 size: 15 residues. Note on this clone: As yet, its antigen is unknown.

Sequencing was designed to attain a depth spanning 1 in 200,000 to 1 in 1 million T cells. The assay was immunoSEQ multiplex PCR, and TCRdb's table has in-frame clones only and misses some. The top ten hold less than 7.5% of the sample, which has roughly 40,000 clones, roughly 65% seen once. The chain couples TRBV19 to TRBJ2-6, with D tentatively TRBD1 (6 bases). Source: PBMCs, taken at disease progression, from a patient treated with ibrutinib. The receptor's source is a human donor with chronic lymphocytic leukemia. CDR3 sequence reads: CASSTRGGGANVLTF. CDR3 sequence (DNA): TGTGCCAGTAGTACCAGAGGGGGTGGGGCCAACGTCCTGACTTTC.